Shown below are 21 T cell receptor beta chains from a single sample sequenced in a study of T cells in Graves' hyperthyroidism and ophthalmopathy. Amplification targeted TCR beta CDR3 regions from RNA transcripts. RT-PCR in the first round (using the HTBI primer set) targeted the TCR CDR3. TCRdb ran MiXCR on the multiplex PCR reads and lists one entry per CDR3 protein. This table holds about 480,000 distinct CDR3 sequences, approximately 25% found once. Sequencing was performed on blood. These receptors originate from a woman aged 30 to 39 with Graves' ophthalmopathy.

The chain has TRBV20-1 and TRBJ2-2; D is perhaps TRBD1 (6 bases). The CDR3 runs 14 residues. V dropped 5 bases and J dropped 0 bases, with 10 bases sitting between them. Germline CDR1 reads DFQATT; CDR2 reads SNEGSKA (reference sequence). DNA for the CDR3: TGCAGTGCTCCCGGGACAACGAACACCGGGGAGCTGTTTTTT. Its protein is CSAPGTTNTGELFF.

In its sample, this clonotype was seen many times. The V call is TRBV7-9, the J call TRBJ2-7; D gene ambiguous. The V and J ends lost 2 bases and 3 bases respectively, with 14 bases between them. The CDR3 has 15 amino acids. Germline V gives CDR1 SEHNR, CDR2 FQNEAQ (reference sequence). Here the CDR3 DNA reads TGTGCCAGCAGCTTATGGCAGGACCTCGACTACGAGCAGTACTTC. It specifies CASSLWQDLDYEQYF. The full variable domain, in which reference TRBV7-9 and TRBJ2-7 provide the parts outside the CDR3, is DTGVSQNPRHKITKRGQNVTFRCDPISEHNRLYWYRQTLGQGPEFLTYFQNEAQLEKSRLLSDRFSAERPKGSFSTLEIQRTEQGDSAMYLCASSLWQDLDYEQYFGPGTRLTVT.

The chain's CDR3 is CASSQELQAPNYGYTF. The CDR3 nucleotides are TGTGCCAGCAGCCAAGAGCTACAGGCACCTAACTATGGCTACACCTTC. This chain links TRBV4-2 with TRBJ1-2, with a tentative D call TRBD1 (5 bases). CDR1 is LGHNA and CDR2 is YNFKEQ in the germline V gene. This CDR3 is 16 amino acids long. Trimming removed 0 bases from V and 0 bases from J, with 11 bases in between.

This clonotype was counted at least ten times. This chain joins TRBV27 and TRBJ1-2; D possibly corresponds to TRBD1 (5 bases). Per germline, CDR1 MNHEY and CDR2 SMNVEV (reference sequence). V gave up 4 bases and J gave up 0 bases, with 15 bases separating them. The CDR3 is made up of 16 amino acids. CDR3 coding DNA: TGTGCCAGCAGTTACTCGGGGGTGGAGGCTAACTATGGCTACACCTTC. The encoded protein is CASSYSGVEANYGYTF.

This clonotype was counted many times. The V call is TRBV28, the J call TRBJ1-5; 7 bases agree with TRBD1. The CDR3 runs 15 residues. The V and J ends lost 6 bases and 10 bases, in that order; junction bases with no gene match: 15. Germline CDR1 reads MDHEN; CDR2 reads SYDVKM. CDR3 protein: CASSPLDRRDEPQHF. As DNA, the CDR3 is TGTGCCAGCAGCCCATTGGACAGGAGGGATGAACCCCAGCATTTT.

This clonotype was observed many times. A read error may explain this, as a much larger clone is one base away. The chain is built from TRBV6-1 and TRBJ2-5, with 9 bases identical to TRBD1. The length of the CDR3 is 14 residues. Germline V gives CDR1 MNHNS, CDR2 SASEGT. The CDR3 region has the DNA TGTGCCACCTCGACTAACAGGGGGCAAGAGACCAAGTACTTC. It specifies CATSTNRGQETKYF.

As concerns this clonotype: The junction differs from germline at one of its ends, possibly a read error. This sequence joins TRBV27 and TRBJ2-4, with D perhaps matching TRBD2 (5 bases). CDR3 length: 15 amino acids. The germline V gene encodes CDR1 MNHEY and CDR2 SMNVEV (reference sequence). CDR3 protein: CASSFGLGPENIKYF. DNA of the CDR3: TGTGCCAGCAGTTTCGGACTGGGCCCCGAAAACATTAAGTACTTC.

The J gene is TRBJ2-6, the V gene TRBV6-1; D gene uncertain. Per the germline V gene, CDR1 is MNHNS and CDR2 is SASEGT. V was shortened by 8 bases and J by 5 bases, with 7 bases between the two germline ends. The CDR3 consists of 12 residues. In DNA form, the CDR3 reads TGTGCCAGCTCCCCTCGGGCCAACGTCCTGACTTTC. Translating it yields CASSPRANVLTF.

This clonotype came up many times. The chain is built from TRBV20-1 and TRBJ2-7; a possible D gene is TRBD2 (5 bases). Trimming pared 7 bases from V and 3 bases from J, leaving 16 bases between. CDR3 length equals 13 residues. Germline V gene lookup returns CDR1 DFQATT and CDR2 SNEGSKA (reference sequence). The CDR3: CSGKPVRGYEQYF. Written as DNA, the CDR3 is TGCAGTGGGAAACCGGTTCGGGGCTACGAGCAGTACTTC.

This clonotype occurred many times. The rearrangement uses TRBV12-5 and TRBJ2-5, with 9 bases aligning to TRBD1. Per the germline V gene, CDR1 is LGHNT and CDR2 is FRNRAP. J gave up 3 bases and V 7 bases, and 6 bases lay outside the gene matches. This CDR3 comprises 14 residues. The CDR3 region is CASAPDRGEETQYF. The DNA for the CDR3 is TGTGCTAGTGCCCCCGACAGGGGGGAAGAGACCCAGTACTTC.

The CDR3 region has the DNA TGTGCCAGCAGTGAAGGCGGGGGAAGCACAGATACGCAGTATTTT. Translation: CASSEGGGSTDTQYF. The chain combines TRBV6-1 with TRBJ2-3; 7 bases map to TRBD2. V lost 1 base to trimming and J lost 0 bases; unmatched junction nucleotides: 1. Per the germline V gene, CDR1 is MNHNS and CDR2 is SASEGT. This CDR3 has 15 residues.

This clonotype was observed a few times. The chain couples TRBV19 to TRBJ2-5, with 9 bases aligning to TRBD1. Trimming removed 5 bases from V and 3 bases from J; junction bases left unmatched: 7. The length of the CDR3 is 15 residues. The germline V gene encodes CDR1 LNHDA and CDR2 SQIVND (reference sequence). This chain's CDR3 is CASSVTGGSKETQYF. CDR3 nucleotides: TGTGCCAGTAGTGTGACAGGGGGTTCCAAAGAGACCCAGTACTTC. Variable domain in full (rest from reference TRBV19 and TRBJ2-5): DGGITQSPKYLFRKEGQNVTLSCEQNLNHDAMYWYRQDPGQGLRLIYYSQIVNDFQKGDIAEGYSVSREKKESFPLTVTSAQKNPTAFYLCASSVTGGSKETQYFGPGTRLLVL.

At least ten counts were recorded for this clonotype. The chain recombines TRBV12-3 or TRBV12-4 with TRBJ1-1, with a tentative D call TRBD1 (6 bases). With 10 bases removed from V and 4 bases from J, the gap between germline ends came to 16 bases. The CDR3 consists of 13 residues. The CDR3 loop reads CAIRTGAGTEAFF. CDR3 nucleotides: TGTGCCATACGAACGGGGGCAGGCACTGAAGCTTTCTTT.

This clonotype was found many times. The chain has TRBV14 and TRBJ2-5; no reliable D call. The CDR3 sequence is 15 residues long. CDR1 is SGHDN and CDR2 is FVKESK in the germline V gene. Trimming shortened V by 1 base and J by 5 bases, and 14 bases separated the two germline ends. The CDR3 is CASSQGVVRKETQYF. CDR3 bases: TGTGCCAGCAGCCAAGGTGTGGTGCGTAAGGAGACCCAGTACTTC. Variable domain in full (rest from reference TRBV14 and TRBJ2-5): EAGVTQFPSHSVIEKGQTVTLRCDPISGHDNLYWYRRVMGKEIKFLLHFVKESKQDESGMPNNRFLAERTGGTYSTLKVQPAELEDSGVYFCASSQGVVRKETQYFGPGTRLLVL.

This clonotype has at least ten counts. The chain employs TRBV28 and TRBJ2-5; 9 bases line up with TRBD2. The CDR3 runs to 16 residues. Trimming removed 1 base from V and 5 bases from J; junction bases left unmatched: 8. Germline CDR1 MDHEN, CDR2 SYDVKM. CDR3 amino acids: CASSLYLRGGLETQYF. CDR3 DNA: TGTGCCAGCAGTTTATACTTGCGGGGGGGGCTTGAGACCCAGTACTTC.

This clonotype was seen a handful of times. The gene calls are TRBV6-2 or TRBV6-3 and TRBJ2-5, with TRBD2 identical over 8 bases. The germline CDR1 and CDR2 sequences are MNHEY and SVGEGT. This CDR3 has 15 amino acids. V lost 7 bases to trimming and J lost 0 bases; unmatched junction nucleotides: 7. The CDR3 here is CASTAGGPYQETQYF. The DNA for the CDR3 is TGTGCCAGCACTGCGGGGGGCCCGTACCAAGAGACCCAGTACTTC.

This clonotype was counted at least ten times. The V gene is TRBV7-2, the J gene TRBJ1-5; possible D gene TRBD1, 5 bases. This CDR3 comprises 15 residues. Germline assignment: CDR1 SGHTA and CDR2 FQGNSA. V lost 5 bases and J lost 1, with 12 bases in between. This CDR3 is CASSQAPGSNQPQHF. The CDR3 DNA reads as TGTGCCAGCAGCCAGGCCCCAGGGAGCAATCAGCCCCAGCATTTT.

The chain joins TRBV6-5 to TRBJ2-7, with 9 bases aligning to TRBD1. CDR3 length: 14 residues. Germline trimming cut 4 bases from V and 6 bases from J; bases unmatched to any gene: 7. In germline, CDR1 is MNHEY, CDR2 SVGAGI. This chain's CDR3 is CASSSAGQGGEQYF. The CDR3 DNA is TGTGCCAGCAGTTCAGCGGGACAGGGTGGCGAGCAGTACTTC.

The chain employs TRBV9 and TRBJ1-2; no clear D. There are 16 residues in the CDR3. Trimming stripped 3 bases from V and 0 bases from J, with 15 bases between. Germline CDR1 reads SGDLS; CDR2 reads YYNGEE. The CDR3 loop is CASSETHKGANYGYTF. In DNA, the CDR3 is TGTGCCAGCAGCGAAACTCACAAGGGAGCTAACTATGGCTACACCTTC.

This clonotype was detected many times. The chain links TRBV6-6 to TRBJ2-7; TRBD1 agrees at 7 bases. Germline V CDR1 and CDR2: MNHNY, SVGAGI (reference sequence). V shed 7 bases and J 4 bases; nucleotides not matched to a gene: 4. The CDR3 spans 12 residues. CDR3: CASTPQGYEQYF. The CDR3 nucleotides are TGTGCCAGCACTCCACAGGGGTACGAGCAGTACTTC.

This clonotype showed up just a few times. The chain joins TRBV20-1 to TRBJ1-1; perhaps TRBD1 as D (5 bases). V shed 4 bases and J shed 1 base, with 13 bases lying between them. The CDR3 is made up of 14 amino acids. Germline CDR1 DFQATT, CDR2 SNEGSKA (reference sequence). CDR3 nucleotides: TGCAGTGCTAATGGTGACAGTCGGAACACTGAAGCTTTCTTT. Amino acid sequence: CSANGDSRNTEAFF.